These 23 T cell receptor beta chains share one sample of origin, sequenced in a study of cytomegalovirus exposure and HLA in healthy donors. Assay used: immunoSEQ multiplex PCR; TCRdb lists only in-frame clones, some missing. The sample consists of 150,000 or so clones, approximately 86% of them appearing once. The sample taken for sequencing was PBMCs. The receptors were gathered from a man aged 18 to 30 in good health and CMV-seropositive.

The chain employs TRBV6-5 and TRBJ2-3, with TRBD1 as a possible D gene (6 bases). The germline V gene encodes CDR1 MNHEY and CDR2 SVGAGI. The CDR3 consists of 14 residues. V lost 5 bases to trimming and J lost 12 bases, with 21 bases between them. CDR3 nucleotide sequence: TGTGCCAGCAGTCTCCGAGGGACACCGACCACCCAGTATTTT. Protein: CASSLRGTPTTQYF.

The rearrangement links TRBV5-1 to TRBJ2-7; TRBD2 agrees at 10 bases. CDR1 and CDR2 (germline): SGHRS, YFSETQ. The V segment lost 0 bases and the J segment 3 bases; nucleotides outside the gene matches: 0. CDR3 length: 14 residues. CDR3 protein: CASSLGTSGYEQYF. The DNA for the CDR3 is TGCGCCAGCAGCTTGGGGACTAGCGGCTACGAGCAGTACTTC.

This sequence joins TRBV6-5 and TRBJ1-4, with D tentatively TRBD1 (6 bases). V was pared by 4 bases and J by 4 bases, with 13 bases between. The V gene's germline CDR1 is MNHEY and CDR2 SVGAGI. This CDR3 region has 15 residues. DNA of the CDR3: TGTGCCAGCAGTTTAACAGGGACCAATAATGAAAAACTGTTTTTT. This sequence encodes CASSLTGTNNEKLFF.

The chain uses TRBV10-3 and TRBJ2-3; D may be TRBD2 (6 bases). With 3 bases removed from V and 2 bases from J, the gap between germline ends came to 12 bases. The CDR3 contains 15 residues. Germline V CDR1 and CDR2: ENHRY, SYGVKD. CDR3 bases: TGTGCCATCAGTGACGCTAGCGCGTCCACAGATACGCAGTATTTT. It is translated as CAISDASASTDTQYF.

This rearrangement joins TRBV30 to TRBJ1-5, with D hard to call. The V gene lost 2 bases and the J gene lost 4 bases, with 9 bases spanning the gap. CDR3 length: 13 amino acids. CDR1 and CDR2 from the germline V gene are GTSNPN and SVGIG (reference sequence). The CDR3 DNA reads TGTGCCTGGAGTTCCGGGAGGAATCAGCCCCAGCATTTT. It encodes CAWSSGRNQPQHF. The full variable domain, with the rest looked up from reference TRBV30 and TRBJ1-5, is SQTIHQWPATLVQPVGSPLSLECTVEGTSNPNLYWYRQAAGRGLQLLFYSVGIGQISSEVPQNLSASRPQDRQFILSSKKLLLSDSGFYLCAWSSGRNQPQHFGDGTRLSIL.

The CDR3 loop is CASSIDTSGRGAFF. CDR3 bases: TGTGCCAGCAGCATTGATACGTCGGGAAGGGGGGCTTTCTTT. V usage is TRBV5-4 and J usage is TRBJ1-1; tentatively, D is TRBD1 (6 bases). V lost 4 bases to trimming and J lost 11 bases, with 21 bases between them. CDR3 length: 14 residues. Per germline, CDR1 SGHNT and CDR2 YYREEE (reference sequence).

The chain recombines TRBV30 with TRBJ1-5; 9 bases line up with TRBD1. Looked up from germline, CDR1 is GTSNPN and CDR2 is SVGIG (reference sequence). Unmatched junction bases numbered 2, after V lost 7 bases and J lost 4 bases. The CDR3 consists of 12 residues. CDR3 DNA sequence: TGTGCCTCAGGACAGGGGAATCAGCCCCAGCATTTT. Translating it yields CASGQGNQPQHF.

The chain carries TRBV4-1 and TRBJ2-7, with D perhaps matching TRBD2 (6 bases). The CDR3 sequence is 13 residues long. The germline V gene encodes CDR1 MGHRA and CDR2 YSYEKL. Trimming removed 4 bases at V and 3 bases at J, with 10 bases between. The CDR3 nucleotides read TGCGCCAGCAGCCGGGACTTAGACTACGAGCAGTACTTC. Translation: CASSRDLDYEQYF.

This clone was detected only once. The V call is TRBV7-2, the J call TRBJ1-1, with 8 bases matching TRBD1. The germline V gene encodes CDR1 SGHTA and CDR2 FQGNSA. Trimming removed 2 bases from V and 1 base from J; junction bases left unmatched: 3. The CDR3 length is 15 residues. CDR3 bases: TGTGCCAGCAGCTTAACTGGGACAGGGAACACTGAAGCTTTCTTT. Translation: CASSLTGTGNTEAFF.

The V and J genes are TRBV5-4 and TRBJ2-5; 12 bases are shared with TRBD2. CDR1 and CDR2 (germline): SGHNT, YYREEE (reference sequence). V was clipped by 4 bases and J by 2 bases; unmatched bases: 3. CDR3 length: 15 residues. The CDR3 loop reads CASSTGTSGQETQYF. CDR3 nucleotide sequence: TGTGCCAGCAGCACAGGGACTAGCGGGCAAGAGACCCAGTACTTC.

The chain recombines TRBV2 with TRBJ2-1; 7 bases match TRBD2. The ends lost 2 bases at V and 8 bases at J; junction bases unmatched: 9. From germline, CDR1 is SNHLY and CDR2 FYNNEI. CDR3 length: 15 residues. The CDR3 spells CASSEYAGERYEQFF. In nucleotides, the CDR3 is TGTGCCAGCAGTGAATACGCGGGAGAGAGGTATGAGCAGTTCTTC.

The V and J genes are TRBV5-4 and TRBJ2-1; 7 bases are shared with TRBD1. The CDR3 runs to 13 residues. The trim removed 7 bases at V and 6 bases at J, leaving 7 bases unmatched. Germline-derived CDR1 and CDR2 are SGHNT and YYREEE (reference sequence). The CDR3 region is CASRRQGGNEQFF. DNA for the CDR3: TGTGCCAGCCGACGACAGGGTGGCAATGAGCAGTTCTTC.

This chain connects TRBV27 to TRBJ2-2; D not resolved. CDR3 size: 14 residues. The germline V gene has CDR1 MNHEY and CDR2 SMNVEV (reference sequence). Between the trimmed V and J ends, which lost 7 bases and 7 bases, there was a span of 16 bases. The CDR3, as DNA: TGTGCCAGCAAAAACCTTCCAGGTTACGGGGAGCTGTTTTTT. Translating it yields CASKNLPGYGELFF.

The chain carries TRBV13 and TRBJ2-7, with 7 bases lining up with TRBD1. Germline loops: CDR1 PRHDT, CDR2 FYEKMQ (reference sequence). This CDR3 spans 16 amino acids. After removal of 5 bases from V and 3 bases from J, the junction contained 13 bases not matched to a gene. CDR3 region: CASSGTRQGRYYEQYF. The CDR3 DNA follows: TGTGCCAGCAGCGGAACTCGACAGGGACGCTACTACGAGCAGTACTTC.

The chain carries TRBV7-2 and TRBJ1-4; TRBD1 matches at 10 bases. CDR1 and CDR2 (germline): SGHTA, FQGNSA. The CDR3 consists of 16 residues. The V and J ends lost 2 bases and 5 bases, in that order; junction bases with no gene match: 5. This CDR3 reads CASSLNPGQGNEKLFF. CDR3 sequence (DNA): TGTGCCAGCAGCTTAAACCCGGGACAGGGGAATGAAAAACTGTTTTTT.

The chain links TRBV7-3 to TRBJ2-5, with D possibly TRBD2 on 7 matching bases. The CDR3 contains 15 residues. V was clipped by 2 bases and J by 4 bases, with 14 bases between them. The V gene's germline CDR1 is SGHTA and CDR2 FQGTGA. The chain's CDR3 is CASSLEGGTLETQYF. The CDR3 region has the DNA TGTGCCAGCAGCTTAGAGGGAGGGACATTAGAGACCCAGTACTTC. The full variable domain, in which reference TRBV7-3 and TRBJ2-5 provide the parts outside the CDR3, is GAGVSQTPSNKVTEKGKYVELRCDPISGHTALYWYRQSLGQGPEFLIYFQGTGAADDSGLPNDRFFAVRPEGSVSTLKIQRTERGDSAVYLCASSLEGGTLETQYFGPGTRLLVL.

The rearrangement links TRBV4-3 to TRBJ1-1; D unclear. CDR1 is LGHNA, CDR2 YSLEER, per germline. V shed 2 bases and J shed 11 bases, with 12 bases lying between them. This CDR3 comprises 12 residues. CDR3 nucleotides: TGCGCCAGCAGCCAATCTGGAGGAAAGGCTTTCTTT. Amino acids: CASSQSGGKAFF.

The J gene is TRBJ1-3, the V gene TRBV4-1; D is possibly TRBD1 (5 bases). Germline-derived CDR1 and CDR2 are MGHRA and YSYEKL. V was pared by 1 base and J by 4 bases, with 5 bases between. This CDR3 is 13 amino acids long. Written as DNA, the CDR3 is TGCGCCAGCAGCCAAGGACAGGGAAACACCATATATTTT. Translating it yields CASSQGQGNTIYF.

This rearrangement joins TRBV9 to TRBJ2-3; 10 nucleotides match TRBD2. V lost 0 bases to trimming and J lost 3 bases; unmatched junction nucleotides: 4. This CDR3 comprises 16 residues. CDR1 SGDLS and CDR2 YYNGEE come from the germline V gene. CDR3 nucleotides: TGTGCCAGCAGCGTAGCCCAGCGGGGGGGTACAGATACGCAGTATTTT. Residues: CASSVAQRGGTDTQYF.

The chain couples TRBV4-1 to TRBJ2-7; 7 bases match TRBD2. V lost 0 bases, J lost 4 bases, and 6 bases stayed unmatched. The CDR3 sequence is 15 residues long. Per germline, CDR1 MGHRA and CDR2 YSYEKL. The CDR3 region is CASSQDRPGGYEQYF. The CDR3 DNA follows: TGCGCCAGCAGCCAAGATCGACCGGGGGGATACGAGCAGTACTTC.

The V call is TRBV5-6, the J call TRBJ2-5; 16 nucleotides match TRBD2. Losses at the gene ends were 5 bases for V and 0 bases for J; bases not matched to a gene: 10. CDR3 length: 19 residues. CDR1 is SGHDT and CDR2 is YYEEEE in the germline V gene. This CDR3 reads CASSLPGLAGGAYQETQYF. The CDR3 DNA sequence: TGTGCCAGCAGTTTACCGGGACTAGCGGGAGGGGCGTACCAAGAGACCCAGTACTTC.

The table lists this clone with a count of one. The chain is built from TRBV6-5 and TRBJ1-5, with 8 positions matching TRBD1. J lost 7 bases, V lost 6 bases, and 5 bases had no gene match. This CDR3 has 13 amino acids. CDR1 and CDR2 from the germline V gene are MNHEY and SVGAGI. For the CDR3, the DNA is TGTGCCAGCAGCCAAGACAGGGGCCAGCCCCAGCATTTT. This translates into CASSQDRGQPQHF.

The chain recombines TRBV11-1 with TRBJ2-7; the D is unclear. The germline gives CDR1 SGHAT, CDR2 FQDESV (reference sequence). V gave up 6 bases and J gave up 2 bases, with 5 bases separating them. This CDR3 is 11 amino acids long. The DNA for the CDR3 is TGTGCCAGCAGTAGAACCTACGAGCAGTACTTC. It yields the protein CASSRTYEQYF. Variable domain in full (rest from reference TRBV11-1 and TRBJ2-7): EAEVAQSPRYKITEKSQAVAFWCDPISGHATLYWYRQILGQGPELLVQFQDESVVDDSQLPKDRFSAERLKGVDSTLKIQPAELGDSAMYLCASSRTYEQYFGPGTRLTVT.